What follows are 27 T cell receptor beta chains derived from one specimen sequenced in a study of naive and memory T cell subsets. Both TRBC1 and TRBC2 were covered by a beta constant-region primer of two equimolar oligonucleotides. TCRdb reanalysed the UMI-ligation and nested PCR reads using MiXCR and keeps one entry per CDR3 protein. The sample includes tens of thousands of distinct CDR3 sequences, approximately 14% of them seen just once. The sequenced sample was central memory CD4+ T cells from blood. The receptor set was obtained from a human donor in good health.

This clonotype has ten or more counts. The V call is TRBV25-1, the J call TRBJ2-4; tentatively, D is TRBD2 (5 bases). Germline V gives CDR1 MGHDK, CDR2 SYGVNS. The CDR3 sequence is 14 residues long. V dropped 3 bases and J dropped 0 bases, with 6 bases sitting between them. CDR3 DNA sequence: TGTGCCAGCAGTGACAGCGGAGCCAAAAACATTCAGTACTTC. Protein: CASSDSGAKNIQYF.

This clonotype was found a few times. DNA of the CDR3: TGTGCCAGCTCACCGGTTCCCAACACTGAAGCTTTCTTT. This sequence encodes CASSPVPNTEAFF. The chain uses TRBV18 and TRBJ1-1; no clear D gene. The CDR3 has 13 amino acids. The V gene's germline CDR1 is KGHSH and CDR2 LQKENI. Trimming took 3 bases from V and 2 from J, leaving 7 bases between them.

The sample holds many counts of this clonotype. The chain uses TRBV20-1 and TRBJ1-1; TRBD1 agrees at 7 bases. The CDR3 runs to 13 residues. V lost 6 bases to trimming and J lost 5 bases; unmatched junction nucleotides: 9. Germline V lookup: CDR1 DFQATT, CDR2 SNEGSKA (reference sequence). CDR3 bases: TGCAGTGCCGTTAAGGGGGCACAGACTGAAGCTTTCTTT. As protein: CSAVKGAQTEAFF.

J is TRBJ2-3 and V is TRBV20-1, with TRBD2 identical over 14 bases. V shed 6 bases, J shed 4 bases, and the junction held 6 bases outside the gene matches. Germline CDR1 and CDR2: DFQATT and SNEGSKA (reference sequence). The CDR3 runs to 15 residues. The chain's CDR3 is CSATTGLAGADTQYF. CDR3 nucleotide sequence: TGCAGTGCCACCACGGGACTAGCGGGAGCAGATACGCAGTATTTT.

The chain employs TRBV5-6 and TRBJ2-7; the match to TRBD2 covers 10 bases. CDR1 and CDR2 from the germline V gene are SGHDT and YYEEEE. The CDR3 runs 17 residues. The J segment lost 6 bases and the V segment lost 1 base, leaving 13 bases of the junction unmatched. CDR3 DNA sequence: TGTGCCAGCAGCTTGTCGATAGCGGGAGGCCGCCGTGGCGAGCAGTACTTC. Amino acids: CASSLSIAGGRRGEQYF.

The sample holds a few counts of this clonotype. The V and J genes are TRBV28 and TRBJ2-7; 7 nucleotides line up with TRBD1. This CDR3 contains 15 residues. V dropped 7 bases and J dropped 1; count of bases not matched to a gene: 10. Germline CDR1 and CDR2: MDHEN and SYDVKM. The CDR3 spells CASNQPGQKSYEQYF. DNA of the CDR3: TGTGCCAGCAACCAACCGGGACAGAAATCCTACGAGCAGTACTTC.

This clonotype was recorded a few times. V is TRBV6-5 and J is TRBJ1-2, with TRBD1 matching 9 bases. Germline lookup yields CDR1 MNHEY and CDR2 SVGAGI. With 6 bases clipped from V and 0 bases from J, the junction kept 8 bases outside the gene matches. The CDR3 extends over 16 amino acids. The CDR3 protein is CASRSRRQGANYGYTF. Written as DNA, the CDR3 is TGTGCCAGCAGGTCCCGGAGACAGGGGGCTAACTATGGCTACACCTTC.

The chain couples TRBV11-2 to TRBJ2-2; D gene unclear. The CDR3 covers 17 residues. The V and J ends lost 4 bases and 7 bases respectively, with 22 bases between them. Germline values: CDR1 SGHAT, CDR2 FQNNGV. CDR3 sequence (DNA): TGTGCCAGCAGCTCACTAATACAAGAGACGTCGTACGGGGAGCTGTTTTTT. It translates to CASSSLIQETSYGELFF.

This clonotype occurred a few times. This chain joins TRBV12-3 or TRBV12-4 and TRBJ2-1, with D perhaps matching TRBD2 (6 bases). V was pared by 0 bases and J by 10 bases, with 13 bases between. This CDR3 region has 14 residues. The CDR3: CASSLAASVGEQFF. As DNA, the CDR3 is TGTGCCAGCAGTTTAGCGGCTAGCGTAGGGGAGCAGTTCTTC.

The chain employs TRBV24-1 and TRBJ2-5, with 7 positions matching TRBD1. The CDR3 is made up of 13 amino acids. Trimming took 7 bases from V and 2 from J; bases not matched to a gene: 3. Germline CDR1 KGHDR, CDR2 SFDVKD. CDR3 sequence (DNA): TGTGCCACCAGCCGGGGACAGCAAGAGACCCAGTACTTC. Its translation: CATSRGQQETQYF.

This chain uses TRBV24-1 with TRBJ2-3; D unresolved. The CDR3 loop spans 13 amino acids. Looked up from germline, CDR1 is KGHDR and CDR2 is SFDVKD. The V end was cut by 2 bases, the J end by 4 bases, with 6 bases between. In DNA, the CDR3 is TGTGCCACCAGTGATTCCCGCGCAGATACGCAGTATTTT. The encoded protein is CATSDSRADTQYF.

This clonotype was observed a few times. The chain employs TRBV3-1 and TRBJ1-6, with D possibly matching TRBD1 (5 bases). V lost 0 bases and J lost 10, with 13 bases in between. The CDR3 has 15 residues. CDR1 and CDR2 from the germline V gene are LGHDT and YNNKEL (reference sequence). The CDR3 bases are TGTGCCAGCAGCCAAGATTTTTTGGGGGGATCACCCCTCCACTTT. This gives the protein CASSQDFLGGSPLHF.

This clonotype was counted a few times. The CDR3 DNA is TGTGCCAGCAGTACCCCTAGCGGGACATCCCACGAGCAGTACTTC. It encodes CASSTPSGTSHEQYF. V gene TRBV28 combines with J gene TRBJ2-7, with 9 bases identical to TRBD2. The length of the CDR3 is 15 residues. Germline V gives CDR1 MDHEN, CDR2 SYDVKM. Germline trimming cut 5 bases from V and 5 bases from J; bases unmatched to any gene: 10.

The rearrangement links TRBV20-1 to TRBJ1-6; D may be TRBD1 (6 bases). The V gene lost 5 bases and the J gene lost 7 bases, with 15 bases spanning the gap. Germline lookup yields CDR1 DFQATT and CDR2 SNEGSKA (reference sequence). The CDR3 totals 14 residues. Here the CDR3 DNA reads TGCAGTGCTCGAGCCCGGGACACCAATTCACCCCTCCACTTT. It yields the protein CSARARDTNSPLHF.

The chain carries TRBV3-1 and TRBJ2-3; no firm D call. V dropped 4 bases and J dropped 2 bases, with 4 bases sitting between them. Germline V lookup: CDR1 LGHDT, CDR2 YNNKEL (reference sequence). The CDR3 runs to 12 residues. The CDR3 bases are TGTGCCAGCAGCCGTTTCACAGATACGCAGTATTTT. Amino acid sequence: CASSRFTDTQYF.

This clonotype was detected ten times or more. The chain employs TRBV29-1 and TRBJ1-1; possibly TRBD1 for D (6 bases). The CDR3 has 13 residues. Trimming took 2 bases from V and 3 from J, leaving 10 bases between them. The germline CDR1 and CDR2 sequences are SQVTM and ANQGSEA. The CDR3 coding sequence is TGCAGCGTTGAAAGGGGGAAGGACACTGAAGCTTTCTTT. Its translation is CSVERGKDTEAFF.

This clonotype was counted only a few times. The chain is built from TRBV24-1 and TRBJ2-3; D is unresolved. In germline, CDR1 is KGHDR, CDR2 SFDVKD. The V gene lost 1 base and the J gene lost 5 bases, with 9 bases spanning the gap. This CDR3 has 14 residues. DNA of the CDR3: TGTGCCACCAGTGATTTTGGCGGCTTAGATACGCAGTATTTT. Protein: CATSDFGGLDTQYF.

The genes are TRBV28 and TRBJ2-6, with D tentatively TRBD1 (6 bases). The ends were cut back, 6 bases at V and 3 bases at J, with 12 bases in the middle. Germline V lookup: CDR1 MDHEN, CDR2 SYDVKM. This CDR3 comprises 15 residues. The CDR3 bases are TGTGCCAGCAGCCTACAGGGCTATGGGGCCAACGTCCTGACTTTC. It translates to CASSLQGYGANVLTF.

This clonotype was counted a few times. The rearrangement links TRBV10-3 to TRBJ2-1, with D unclear. V lost 4 bases, J lost 0 bases, and 19 bases lay in between. Germline loops: CDR1 ENHRY, CDR2 SYGVKD. The CDR3 extends over 18 amino acids. The CDR3 bases are TGTGCCATCAGTGTGCGGCTAGGATCCTCGCCCTCCTACAATGAGCAGTTCTTC. This encodes CAISVRLGSSPSYNEQFF.

This chain links TRBV28 with TRBJ1-2; 10 nucleotides line up with TRBD1. Germline assignment: CDR1 MDHEN and CDR2 SYDVKM. J lost 4 bases, V lost 5 bases, and 7 bases had no gene match. CDR3 length: 15 residues. In nucleotides, the CDR3 is TGTGCCAGCAGTCCCCGGGACAGGGGAAGCTATGGCTACACCTTC. Translated, it gives CASSPRDRGSYGYTF.

The rearrangement joins TRBV2 to TRBJ2-3; D is possibly TRBD2 (6 bases). Germline values: CDR1 SNHLY, CDR2 FYNNEI. The CDR3 extends over 14 amino acids. The germline V and J ends were trimmed by 6 bases and 2 bases, with 12 bases remaining between them. The CDR3, as DNA: TGTGCCAGCAGCCTTGGGGGGAACACAGATACGCAGTATTTT. The encoded protein is CASSLGGNTDTQYF.

The rearrangement joins TRBV24-1 to TRBJ2-3, with 7 bases identical to TRBD2. From germline, CDR1 is KGHDR and CDR2 SFDVKD. This CDR3 has 16 residues. The junction had 6 bases not matched to a gene; V was cut back by 4 bases and J by 0 bases. The CDR3 DNA reads as TGTGCCACCAGTGACCGAGGGACTACGAGCACAGATACGCAGTATTTT. Encoded protein: CATSDRGTTSTDTQYF.

This clonotype was picked up one time. The chain combines TRBV20-1 with TRBJ2-7, with TRBD2 matching 10 bases. Germline V gene data show CDR1 as DFQATT and CDR2 as SNEGSKA (reference sequence). V trimming: 2 bases; J trimming: 3 bases; junction bases outside the gene matches: 1. The CDR3 consists of 13 residues. CDR3 bases: TGCAGTGCTAGAACTAGCGGGATCTACGAGCAGTACTTC. Translating it yields CSARTSGIYEQYF.

This clonotype was seen many times. This chain uses TRBV5-6 with TRBJ2-1, with TRBD1 identical over 9 bases. This CDR3 comprises 15 residues. Germline V gene data show CDR1 as SGHDT and CDR2 as YYEEEE. V shed 0 bases, J shed 8 bases, and the junction held 6 bases outside the gene matches. Here the CDR3 DNA reads TGTGCCAGCAGCTTGGAAGGGACAGGGTCCCATGAGCAGTTCTTC. It encodes CASSLEGTGSHEQFF. Full variable domain (missing parts from reference TRBV5-6 and TRBJ2-1): DAGVTQSPTHLIKTRGQQVTLRCSPKSGHDTVSWYQQALGQGPQFIFQYYEEEERQRGNFPDRFSGHQFPNYSSELNVNALLLGDSALYLCASSLEGTGSHEQFFGPGTRLTVL.

This chain links TRBV19 with TRBJ1-2, with TRBD1 matching 8 bases. From germline, CDR1 is LNHDA and CDR2 SQIVND (reference sequence). With 5 bases clipped from V and 6 bases from J, the junction kept 11 bases outside the gene matches. CDR3 length: 15 amino acids. As DNA, the CDR3 is TGTGCCAGTAGTCCCCCAGGACAGGGTGGGCATGGCTACACCTTC. It translates to CASSPPGQGGHGYTF.

This clonotype has more than one count but fewer than ten. This chain connects TRBV10-3 to TRBJ2-3; D not certain. The germline gives CDR1 ENHRY, CDR2 SYGVKD. The CDR3 is 15 amino acids. V lost 8 bases, J lost 0 bases, and 15 bases lay in between. The CDR3 loop is CAIGQDRPSTDTQYF. Here the CDR3 DNA reads TGTGCCATCGGGCAGGACCGACCGAGCACAGATACGCAGTATTTT.

This clonotype was counted many times. The rearrangement links TRBV12-3 or TRBV12-4 to TRBJ2-2, with 7 nucleotides matching TRBD2. This CDR3 contains 14 residues. Trimming at V came to 6 bases and at J to 7 bases, leaving 8 bases not matched to a gene. For the CDR3, the DNA is TGTGCCAGCAGCCTAACTAGCGTTGGCGGGGAGCTGTTTTTT. The encoded protein is CASSLTSVGGELFF.